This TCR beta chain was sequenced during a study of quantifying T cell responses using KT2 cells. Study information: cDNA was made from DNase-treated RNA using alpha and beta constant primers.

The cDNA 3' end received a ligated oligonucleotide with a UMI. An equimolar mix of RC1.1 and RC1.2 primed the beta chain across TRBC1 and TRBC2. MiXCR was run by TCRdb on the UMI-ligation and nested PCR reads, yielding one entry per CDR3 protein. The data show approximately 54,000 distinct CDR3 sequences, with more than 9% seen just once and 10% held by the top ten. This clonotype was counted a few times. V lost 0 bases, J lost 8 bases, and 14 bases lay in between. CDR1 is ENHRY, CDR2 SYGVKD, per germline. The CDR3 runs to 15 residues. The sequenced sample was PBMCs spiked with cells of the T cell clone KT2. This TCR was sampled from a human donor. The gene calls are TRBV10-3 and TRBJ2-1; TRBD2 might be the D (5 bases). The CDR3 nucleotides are TGTGCCATCAGTGAGTCGGGTAGCGAATATGATGAGCAGTTCTTC. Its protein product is CAISESGSEYDEQFF.